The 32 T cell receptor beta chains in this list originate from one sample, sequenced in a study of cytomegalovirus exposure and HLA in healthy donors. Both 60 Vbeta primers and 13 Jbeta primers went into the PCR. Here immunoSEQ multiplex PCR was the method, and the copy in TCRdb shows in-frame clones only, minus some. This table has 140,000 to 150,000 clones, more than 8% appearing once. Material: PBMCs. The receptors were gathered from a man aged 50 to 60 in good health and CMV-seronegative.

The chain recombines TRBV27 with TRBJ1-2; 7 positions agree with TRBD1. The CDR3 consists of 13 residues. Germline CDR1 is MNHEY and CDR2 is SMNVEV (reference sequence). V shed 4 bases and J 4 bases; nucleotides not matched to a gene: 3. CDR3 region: CASSYQGGYGYTF. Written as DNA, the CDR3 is TGTGCCAGCAGTTATCAGGGGGGCTATGGCTACACCTTC.

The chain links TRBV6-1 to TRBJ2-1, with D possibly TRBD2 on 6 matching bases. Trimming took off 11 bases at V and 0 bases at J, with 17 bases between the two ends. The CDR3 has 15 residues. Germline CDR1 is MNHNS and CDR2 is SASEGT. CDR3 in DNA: TGTGCCGCCAGGCACGGGGGAGACTCCTACAATGAGCAGTTCTTC. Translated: CAARHGGDSYNEQFF.

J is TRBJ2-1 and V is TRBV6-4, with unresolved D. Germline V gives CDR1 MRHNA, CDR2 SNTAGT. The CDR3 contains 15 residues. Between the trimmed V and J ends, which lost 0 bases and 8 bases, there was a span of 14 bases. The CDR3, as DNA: TGTGCCAGCAGTGACTCGCTAGAAGGTTTCCATGAGCAGTTCTTC. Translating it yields CASSDSLEGFHEQFF.

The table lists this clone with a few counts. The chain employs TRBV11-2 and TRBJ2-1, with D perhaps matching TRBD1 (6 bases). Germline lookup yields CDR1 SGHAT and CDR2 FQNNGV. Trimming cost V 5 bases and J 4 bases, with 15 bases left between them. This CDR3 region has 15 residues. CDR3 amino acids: CASSLSGTPYNEQFF. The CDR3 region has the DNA TGTGCCAGCAGCCTCTCCGGGACACCTTACAATGAGCAGTTCTTC.

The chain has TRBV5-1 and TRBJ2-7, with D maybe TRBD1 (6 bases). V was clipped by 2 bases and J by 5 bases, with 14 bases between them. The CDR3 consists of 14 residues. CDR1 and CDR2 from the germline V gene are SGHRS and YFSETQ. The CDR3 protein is CASSLAGVVDEQYF. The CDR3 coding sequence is TGCGCCAGCAGCTTAGCAGGGGTTGTGGACGAGCAGTACTTC.

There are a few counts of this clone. CDR3 amino acids: CASSLGHSSYEQYF. The CDR3 region has the DNA TGTGCCAGCAGCTTAGGGCACAGTTCCTACGAGCAGTACTTC. V gene TRBV7-2 combines with J gene TRBJ2-7; no definite D call. Germline CDR1 reads SGHTA; CDR2 reads FQGNSA. Trimming cost V 1 base and J 1 base, with 8 bases left between them. CDR3 length: 14 residues.

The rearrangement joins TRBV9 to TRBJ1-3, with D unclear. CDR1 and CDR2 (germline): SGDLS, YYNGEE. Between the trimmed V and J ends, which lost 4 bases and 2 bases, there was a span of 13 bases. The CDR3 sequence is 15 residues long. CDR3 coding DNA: TGTGCCAGCAGCTTACAGCTTGGTACTGGAAACACCATATATTTT. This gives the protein CASSLQLGTGNTIYF.

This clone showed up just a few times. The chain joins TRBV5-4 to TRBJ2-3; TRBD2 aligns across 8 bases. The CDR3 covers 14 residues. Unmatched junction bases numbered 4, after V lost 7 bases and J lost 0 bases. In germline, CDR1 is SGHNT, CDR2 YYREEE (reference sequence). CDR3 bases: TGTGCCAGCGCGGGGGGCCTTAGCACAGATACGCAGTATTTT. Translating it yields CASAGGLSTDTQYF.

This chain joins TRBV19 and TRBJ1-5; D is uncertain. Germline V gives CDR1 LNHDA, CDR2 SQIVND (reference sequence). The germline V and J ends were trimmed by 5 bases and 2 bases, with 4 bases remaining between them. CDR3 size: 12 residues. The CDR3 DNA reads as TGTGCCAGTAGTTCCGGCAATCAGCCCCAGCATTTT. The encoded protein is CASSSGNQPQHF.

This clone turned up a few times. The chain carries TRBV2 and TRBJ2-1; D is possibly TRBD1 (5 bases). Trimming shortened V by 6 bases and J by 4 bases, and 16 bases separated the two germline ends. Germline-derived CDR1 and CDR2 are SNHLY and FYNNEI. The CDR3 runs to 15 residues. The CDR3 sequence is CASSADTNTYNEQFF. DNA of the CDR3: TGTGCCAGCAGCGCGGACACCAATACTTACAATGAGCAGTTCTTC.

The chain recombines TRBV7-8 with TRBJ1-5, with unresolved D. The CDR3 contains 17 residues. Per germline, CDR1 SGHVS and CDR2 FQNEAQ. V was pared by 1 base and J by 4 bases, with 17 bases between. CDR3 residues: CASSLGVVPGRNQPQHF. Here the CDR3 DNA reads TGTGCCAGCAGCTTAGGGGTTGTGCCAGGCCGTAATCAGCCCCAGCATTTT. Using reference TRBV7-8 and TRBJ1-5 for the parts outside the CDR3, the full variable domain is GAGVSQSPRYKVAKRGQDVALRCDPISGHVSLFWYQQALGQGPEFLTYFQNEAQLDKSGLPSDRFFAERPEGSVSTLKIQRTQQEDSAVYLCASSLGVVPGRNQPQHFGDGTRLSIL.

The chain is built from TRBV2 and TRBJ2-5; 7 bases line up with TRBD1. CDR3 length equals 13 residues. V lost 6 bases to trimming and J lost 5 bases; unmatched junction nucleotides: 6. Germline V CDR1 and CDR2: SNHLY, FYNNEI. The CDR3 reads CASRYTGVETQYF. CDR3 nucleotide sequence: TGTGCCAGCAGGTACACAGGGGTTGAGACCCAGTACTTC.

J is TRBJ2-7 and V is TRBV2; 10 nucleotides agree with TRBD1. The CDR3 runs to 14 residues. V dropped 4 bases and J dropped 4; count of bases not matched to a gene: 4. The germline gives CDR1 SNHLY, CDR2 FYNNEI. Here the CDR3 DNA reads TGTGCCAGCAGTGGCCGGGACAGGGGTTACGAGCAGTACTTC. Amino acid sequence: CASSGRDRGYEQYF.

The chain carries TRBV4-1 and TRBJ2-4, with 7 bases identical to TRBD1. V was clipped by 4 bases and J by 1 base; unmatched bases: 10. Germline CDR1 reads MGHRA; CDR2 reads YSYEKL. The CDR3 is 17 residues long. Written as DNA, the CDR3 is TGCGCCAGCAGCCCGTACGACAGGGAAGGTGCCAAAAACATTCAGTACTTC. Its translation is CASSPYDREGAKNIQYF.

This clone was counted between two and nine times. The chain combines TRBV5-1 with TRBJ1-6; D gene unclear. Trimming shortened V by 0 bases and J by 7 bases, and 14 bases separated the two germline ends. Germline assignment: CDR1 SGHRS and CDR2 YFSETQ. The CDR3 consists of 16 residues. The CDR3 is CASSLGLAGGNSPLHF. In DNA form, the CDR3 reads TGCGCCAGCAGCTTGGGTCTCGCGGGCGGGAATTCACCCCTCCACTTT.

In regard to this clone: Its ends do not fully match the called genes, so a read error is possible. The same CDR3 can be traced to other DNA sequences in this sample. The DNA of the CDR3 is TGTGCCTGGAGTCAGGGGGAGACGCAGTACTTC. This encodes CAWSQGETQYF. The chain combines TRBV30 with TRBJ2-5; 7 bases fit TRBD1. Germline-derived CDR1 and CDR2 are GTSNPN and SVGIG (reference sequence). CDR3 length equals 11 residues. The full variable domain, with the rest looked up from reference TRBV30 and TRBJ2-5, is SQTIHQWPATLVQPVGSPLSLECTVEGTSNPNLYWYRQAAGRGLQLLFYSVGIGQISSEVPQNLSASRPQDRQFILSSKKLLLSDSGFYLCAWSQGETQYFGPGTRLLVL.

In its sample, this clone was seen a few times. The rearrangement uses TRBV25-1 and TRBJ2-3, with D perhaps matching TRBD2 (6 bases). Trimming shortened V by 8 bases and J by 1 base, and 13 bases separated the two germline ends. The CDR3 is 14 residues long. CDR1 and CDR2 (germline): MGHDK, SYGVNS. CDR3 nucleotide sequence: TGTGCCAGCTCTGCGGAGGGCCGCACAGATACGCAGTATTTT. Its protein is CASSAEGRTDTQYF.

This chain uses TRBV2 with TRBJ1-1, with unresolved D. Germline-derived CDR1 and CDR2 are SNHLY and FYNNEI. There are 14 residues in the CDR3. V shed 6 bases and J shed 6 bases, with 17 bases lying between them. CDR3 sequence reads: CASSPPLQRAEAFF. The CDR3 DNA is TGTGCCAGCAGCCCACCACTGCAGAGGGCTGAAGCTTTCTTT.

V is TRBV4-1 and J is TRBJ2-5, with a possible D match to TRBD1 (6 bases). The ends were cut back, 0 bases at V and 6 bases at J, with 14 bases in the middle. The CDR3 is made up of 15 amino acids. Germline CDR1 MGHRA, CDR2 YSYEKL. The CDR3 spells CASSQDPQGLKTQYF. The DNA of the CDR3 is TGCGCCAGCAGCCAAGACCCCCAGGGGCTTAAGACCCAGTACTTC.

The chain's CDR3 is CASSEQGITTEAFF. The CDR3 DNA sequence: TGTGCCAGCAGCGAACAGGGTATTACTACTGAAGCTTTCTTT. V is TRBV5-6 and J is TRBJ1-1; D might be TRBD1 (6 bases). The CDR3 has 14 residues. Trimming stripped 4 bases from V and 5 bases from J, with 15 bases between. Germline V gene sequence: CDR1 SGHDT, CDR2 YYEEEE.

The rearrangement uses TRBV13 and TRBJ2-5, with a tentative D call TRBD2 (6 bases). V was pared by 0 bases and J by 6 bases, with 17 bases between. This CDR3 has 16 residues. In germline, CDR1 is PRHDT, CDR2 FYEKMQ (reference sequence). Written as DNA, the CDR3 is TGTGCCAGCAGCTTAGGGCGGGGCCCAGACGGAAAGACCCAGTACTTC. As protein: CASSLGRGPDGKTQYF.

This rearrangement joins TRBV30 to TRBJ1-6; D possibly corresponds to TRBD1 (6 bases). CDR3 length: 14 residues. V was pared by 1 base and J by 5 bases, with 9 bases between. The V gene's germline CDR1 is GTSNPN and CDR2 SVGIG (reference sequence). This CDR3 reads CAWSGDTNNSPLHF. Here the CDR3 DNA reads TGTGCCTGGAGTGGGGACACGAATAATTCACCCCTCCACTTT.

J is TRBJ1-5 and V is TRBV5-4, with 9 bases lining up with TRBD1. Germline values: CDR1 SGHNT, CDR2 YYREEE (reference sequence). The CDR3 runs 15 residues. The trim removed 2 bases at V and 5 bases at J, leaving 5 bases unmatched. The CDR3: CASSLQGARDQPQHF. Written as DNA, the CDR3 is TGTGCCAGCAGCTTACAGGGGGCACGGGATCAGCCCCAGCATTTT.

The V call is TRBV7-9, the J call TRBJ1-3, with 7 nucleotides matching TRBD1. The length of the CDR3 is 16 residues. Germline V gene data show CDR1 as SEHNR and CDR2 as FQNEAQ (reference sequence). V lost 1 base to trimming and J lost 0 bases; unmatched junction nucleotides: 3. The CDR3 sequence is CASSLDRTGSGNTIYF. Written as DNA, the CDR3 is TGTGCCAGCAGCTTAGACCGGACAGGCTCTGGAAACACCATATATTTT.

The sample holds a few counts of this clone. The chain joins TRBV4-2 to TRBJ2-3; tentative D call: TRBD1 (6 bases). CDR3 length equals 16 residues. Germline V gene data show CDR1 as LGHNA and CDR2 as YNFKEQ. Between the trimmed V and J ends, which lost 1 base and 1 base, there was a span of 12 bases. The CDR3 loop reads CASSQGVRGGTDTQYF. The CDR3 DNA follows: TGTGCCAGCAGCCAAGGCGTCAGGGGAGGCACAGATACGCAGTATTTT.

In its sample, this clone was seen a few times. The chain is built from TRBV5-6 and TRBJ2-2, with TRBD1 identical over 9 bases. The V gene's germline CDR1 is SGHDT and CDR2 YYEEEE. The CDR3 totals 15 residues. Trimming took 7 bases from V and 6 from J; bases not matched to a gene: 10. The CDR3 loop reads CASRPGQGTPGELFF. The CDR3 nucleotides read TGTGCCAGCCGACCGGGACAGGGAACCCCCGGGGAGCTGTTTTTT.

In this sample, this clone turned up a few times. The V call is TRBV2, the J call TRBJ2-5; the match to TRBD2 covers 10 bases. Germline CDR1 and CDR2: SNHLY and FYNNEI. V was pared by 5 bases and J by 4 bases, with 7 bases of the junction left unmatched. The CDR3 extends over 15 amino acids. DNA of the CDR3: TGTGCCAGCAGTCCTAGCGGGAGTTTCGGAGAGACCCAGTACTTC. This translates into CASSPSGSFGETQYF. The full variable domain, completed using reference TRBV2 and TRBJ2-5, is EPEVTQTPSHQVTQMGQEVILRCVPISNHLYFYWYRQILGQKVEFLVSFYNNEISEKSEIFDDQFSVERPDGSNFTLKIRSTKLEDSAMYFCASSPSGSFGETQYFGPGTRLLVL.

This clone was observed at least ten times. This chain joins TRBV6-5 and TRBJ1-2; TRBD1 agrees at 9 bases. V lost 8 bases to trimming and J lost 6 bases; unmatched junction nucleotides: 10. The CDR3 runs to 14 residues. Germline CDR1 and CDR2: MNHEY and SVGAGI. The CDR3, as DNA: TGTGCCAGCGGAGTTCGGGGACAGGGTAATGGCTACACCTTC. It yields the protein CASGVRGQGNGYTF.

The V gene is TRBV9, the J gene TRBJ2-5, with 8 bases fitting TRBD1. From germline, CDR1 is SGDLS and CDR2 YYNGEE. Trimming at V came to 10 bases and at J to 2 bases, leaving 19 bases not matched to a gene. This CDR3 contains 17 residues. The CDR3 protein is CAGRSGQGASWQETQYF. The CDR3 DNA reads TGTGCCGGCCGCTCCGGGCAGGGGGCTTCGTGGCAAGAGACCCAGTACTTC.

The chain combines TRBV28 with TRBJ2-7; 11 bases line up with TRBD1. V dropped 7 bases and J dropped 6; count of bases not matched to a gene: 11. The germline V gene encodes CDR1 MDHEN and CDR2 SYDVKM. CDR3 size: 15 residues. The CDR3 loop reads CASTYAGTGGGEQYF. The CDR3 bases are TGTGCCAGCACGTACGCAGGGACAGGGGGGGGCGAGCAGTACTTC. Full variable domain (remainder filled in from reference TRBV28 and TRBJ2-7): DVKVTQSSRYLVKRTGEKVFLECVQDMDHENMFWYRQDPGLGLRLIYFSYDVKMKEKGDIPEGYSVSREKKERFSLILESASTNQTSMYLCASTYAGTGGGEQYFGPGTRLTVT.

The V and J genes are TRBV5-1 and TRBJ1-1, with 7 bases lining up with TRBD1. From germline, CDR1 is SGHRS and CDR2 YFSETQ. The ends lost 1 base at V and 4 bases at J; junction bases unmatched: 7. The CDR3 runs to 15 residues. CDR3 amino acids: CASSLNPGGITEAFF. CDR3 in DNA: TGCGCCAGCAGCTTGAATCCAGGGGGTATCACTGAAGCTTTCTTT.

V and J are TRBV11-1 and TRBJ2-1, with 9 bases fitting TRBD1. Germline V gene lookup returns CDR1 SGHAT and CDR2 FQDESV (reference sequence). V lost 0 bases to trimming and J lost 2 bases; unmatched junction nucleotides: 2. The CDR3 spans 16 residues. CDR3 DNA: TGTGCCAGCAGCTTAGCTTGGACAGGGGCCTACAATGAGCAGTTCTTC. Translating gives CASSLAWTGAYNEQFF.